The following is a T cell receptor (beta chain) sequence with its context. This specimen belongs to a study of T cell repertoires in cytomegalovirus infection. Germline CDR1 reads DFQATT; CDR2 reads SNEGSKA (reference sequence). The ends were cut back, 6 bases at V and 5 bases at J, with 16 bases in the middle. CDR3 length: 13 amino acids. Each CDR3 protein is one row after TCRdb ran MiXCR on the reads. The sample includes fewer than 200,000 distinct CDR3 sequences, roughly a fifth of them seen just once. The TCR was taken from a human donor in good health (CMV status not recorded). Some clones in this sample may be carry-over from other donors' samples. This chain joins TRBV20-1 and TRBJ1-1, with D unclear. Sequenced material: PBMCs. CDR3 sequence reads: CSAEGGRETEAFF. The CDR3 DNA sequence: TGCAGTGCCGAAGGAGGGAGGGAAACTGAAGCTTTCTTT.